A single sample gave rise to the 23 T cell receptor beta chains below, sequenced in a study of OX40 agonist ivuxolimab in advanced cancers. The method was immunoSEQ multiplex PCR; TCRdb's version includes in-frame clones alone and lacks a portion of them. The repertoire holds over 45,000 clones, with around four fifths as singletons. The sequencing here drew on CD4+ or CD8+ T cells sorted from blood, taken in a trial of the OX40 agonist ivuxolimab. The source is an adult with an advanced solid tumor such as melanoma, head and neck, liver or kidney cancer.

The rearrangement uses TRBV4-1 and TRBJ2-1, with TRBD2 matching over 9 bases. This CDR3 is 18 amino acids long. Germline CDR1 and CDR2: MGHRA and YSYEKL. V was clipped by 0 bases and J by 7 bases; unmatched bases: 13. CDR3 bases: TGCGCCAGCAGCCAAGATCCACTAGCGGGCCATTGGTGGAATGAGCAGTTCTTC. Residues: CASSQDPLAGHWWNEQFF.

This chain joins TRBV5-1 and TRBJ2-6; unclear D gene. CDR3 length equals 15 residues. V was pared by 7 bases and J by 2 bases, with 13 bases between. From germline, CDR1 is SGHRS and CDR2 YFSETQ. The CDR3: CASQPEQAGANVLTF. For the CDR3, the DNA is TGCGCCAGCCAACCTGAGCAAGCTGGGGCCAACGTCCTGACTTTC.

This chain joins TRBV11-3 and TRBJ2-3; TRBD2 matches 16 bases. This CDR3 has 17 residues. The V gene end was trimmed by 5 bases and the J gene end by 3 bases; junction bases not matched to a gene: 5. The V gene's germline CDR1 is SGHNT and CDR2 YENEEA. The CDR3 loop is CASSLGLAGGITDTQYF. The CDR3 DNA is TGTGCCAGCAGCCTGGGACTAGCGGGAGGGATAACAGATACGCAGTATTTT. The full variable domain, its missing parts supplied by reference TRBV11-3 and TRBJ2-3, is EAGVVQSPRYKIIEKKQPVAFWCNPISGHNTLYWYLQNLGQGPELLIRYENEEAVDDSQLPKDRFSAERLKGVDSTLKIQPAELGDSAVYLCASSLGLAGGITDTQYFGPGTRLTVL.

J is TRBJ2-1 and V is TRBV7-7; 8 bases map to TRBD1. The J segment lost 7 bases and the V segment lost 3 bases, leaving 11 bases of the junction unmatched. The CDR3 length is 16 residues. CDR1 is SSHAT and CDR2 is FNYEAQ in the germline V gene (reference sequence). CDR3 residues: CASSLSSGQGENEQFF. CDR3 nucleotide sequence: TGTGCCAGCAGCTTGTCATCCGGACAGGGAGAGAATGAGCAGTTCTTC.

V is TRBV7-2 and J is TRBJ1-4; 7 bases match TRBD1. V trimming: 5 bases; J trimming: 3 bases; junction bases outside the gene matches: 3. This CDR3 is built from 14 residues. The germline CDR1 and CDR2 sequences are SGHTA and FQGNSA. CDR3 sequence: CASSRDSSNEKLFF. CDR3 sequence (DNA): TGTGCCAGCAGCCGGGACAGCTCTAATGAAAAACTGTTTTTT.

The DNA for the CDR3 is TGTGCCATCAGTGTATCTAGCGGGGGGGCGAGCGAGCAGTACTTC. Protein sequence: CAISVSSGGASEQYF. The chain has TRBV10-3 and TRBJ2-7, with TRBD2 matching over 12 bases. Germline V gene data show CDR1 as ENHRY and CDR2 as SYGVKD. With V trimmed by 4 bases and J by 6 bases, 7 bases remained unmatched. The CDR3 contains 15 residues.

The chain has TRBV11-1 and TRBJ2-5, with a weak D call TRBD2 (6 bases). Trimming left V 6 bases short and J 6 bases short, with 17 bases between. The CDR3 runs 14 residues. Looked up from germline, CDR1 is SGHAT and CDR2 is FQDESV (reference sequence). In DNA, the CDR3 is TGTGCCAGCAGGGAACCGGGACTCCAGCAGACCCAGTACTTC. This codes for CASREPGLQQTQYF.

J is TRBJ2-3 and V is TRBV20-1; D remains unclear. The length of the CDR3 is 11 residues. Trimming cost V 0 bases and J 7 bases, with 5 bases left between them. CDR1 and CDR2 (germline): DFQATT, SNEGSKA (reference sequence). The CDR3 reads CSARDRNTQYF. CDR3 nucleotides: TGCAGTGCTAGAGATCGGAATACGCAGTATTTT.

This chain connects TRBV19 to TRBJ2-3; the match to TRBD2 covers 15 bases. The CDR3 loop spans 17 amino acids. J was trimmed by 5 bases and V by 4 bases; bases with no gene match: 7. Germline CDR1 reads LNHDA; CDR2 reads SQIVND (reference sequence). CDR3 sequence (DNA): TGTGCCAGTAGTACCCCCGGGACTAGCGGGAGGTTAGATACGCAGTATTTT. Protein product: CASSTPGTSGRLDTQYF.

V usage is TRBV6-5 and J usage is TRBJ1-2; weak D call: TRBD1 (5 bases). CDR3 size: 10 residues. Looked up from germline, CDR1 is MNHEY and CDR2 is SVGAGI. V was cut by 10 bases and J by 8 bases, with 11 bases left in between. The CDR3 DNA follows: TGTGCCACCAGGGACCTCGGCTACACCTTC. Translating gives CATRDLGYTF.

This chain links TRBV19 with TRBJ1-1; D is undetermined. The CDR3 totals 20 residues. CDR1 and CDR2 (germline): LNHDA, SQIVND (reference sequence). Trimming left V 2 bases short and J 1 base short, with 26 bases between. The chain's CDR3 is CASSISYRVPLGRPNTEAFF. Here the CDR3 DNA reads TGTGCCAGTAGTATAAGTTATCGGGTCCCTTTAGGGAGGCCGAACACTGAAGCTTTCTTT.

CDR3 sequence: CASSAREVGYEQYF. The CDR3 DNA sequence: TGTGCCAGCAGTGCCAGGGAGGTTGGCTACGAGCAGTACTTC. This sequence joins TRBV6-5 and TRBJ2-7; maybe TRBD2 (6 bases). The CDR3 runs 14 residues. Looked up from germline, CDR1 is MNHEY and CDR2 is SVGAGI. Trimming stripped 5 bases from V and 3 bases from J, with 14 bases between.

Concerning this clone itself: An end of the junction differs from the germline gene, which may be a read error. This chain links TRBV6-4 with TRBJ2-4; TRBD1 agrees at 7 bases. The CDR3 extends over 14 amino acids. From germline, CDR1 is MRHNA and CDR2 SNTAGT. The CDR3 loop reads CASPTGRAKNIQYF. DNA of the CDR3: TGCGCCAGCCCGACAGGGCGAGCCAAAAACATTCAGTACTTC.

This chain uses TRBV5-5 with TRBJ2-4; the D is unclear. Germline V CDR1 and CDR2: SGHKS, YYEKEE (reference sequence). The CDR3 consists of 16 residues. The germline V and J ends were trimmed by 4 bases and 2 bases, with 16 bases remaining between them. The CDR3 protein is CASSPVGWAPKNIQYF. As DNA, the CDR3 is TGTGCCAGCAGCCCCGTGGGGTGGGCTCCCAAAAACATTCAGTACTTC. Complete variable domain (other parts from reference TRBV5-5 and TRBJ2-4): DAGVTQSPTHLIKTRGQQVTLRCSPISGHKSVSWYQQVLGQGPQFIFQYYEKEERGRGNFPDRFSARQFPNYSSELNVNALLLGDSALYLCASSPVGWAPKNIQYFGAGTRLSVL.

This clone has more than one count but fewer than ten. V gene TRBV18 combines with J gene TRBJ2-7; D gene uncertain. The CDR3 sequence is 11 residues long. Trimming left V 5 bases short and J 3 bases short, with 5 bases between. In germline, CDR1 is KGHSH, CDR2 LQKENI. The CDR3 sequence: CASSSNYEQYF. The CDR3 DNA reads as TGTGCCAGCTCATCCAACTACGAGCAGTACTTC.

J is TRBJ1-2 and V is TRBV7-2; D unresolved. This CDR3 contains 14 residues. Germline V gives CDR1 SGHTA, CDR2 FQGNSA. The ends were cut back, 1 base at V and 4 bases at J, with 10 bases in the middle. The CDR3 here is CASSLDGGSYGYTF. The CDR3 coding sequence is TGTGCCAGCAGCTTAGACGGTGGCAGCTATGGCTACACCTTC.

The rearrangement joins TRBV10-3 to TRBJ2-3; TRBD1 might be the D (5 bases). This CDR3 has 14 residues. V was cut by 5 bases and J by 0 bases, with 9 bases left in between. Per germline, CDR1 ENHRY and CDR2 SYGVKD. The CDR3 sequence: CAISQGLSTDTQYF. CDR3 sequence (DNA): TGTGCCATCAGTCAGGGATTGAGCACAGATACGCAGTATTTT.

The V gene is TRBV9, the J gene TRBJ2-5, with unresolved D. This CDR3 region has 15 residues. The V gene lost 4 bases and the J gene lost 4 bases, with 17 bases spanning the gap. Germline CDR1 reads SGDLS; CDR2 reads YYNGEE. CDR3 bases: TGTGCCAGCAGCCTATGGTCAGGTCAATCAGAGACCCAGTACTTC. Translation gives CASSLWSGQSETQYF.

The chain combines TRBV4-3 with TRBJ1-3; 7 bases align to TRBD1. This CDR3 comprises 16 residues. Germline assignment: CDR1 LGHNA and CDR2 YSLEER. V was pared by 5 bases and J by 0 bases, with 7 bases of the junction left unmatched. The CDR3 bases are TGCGCCAGCAGCTCTTCGACAGGGCGCTCTGGAAACACCATATATTTT. Translating gives CASSSSTGRSGNTIYF.

CDR3 nucleotide sequence: TGTGCCAGCAGCTTAGTCGGGACAGGGAACACAGATACGCAGTATTTT. Translating gives CASSLVGTGNTDTQYF. V and J are TRBV7-2 and TRBJ2-3; TRBD1 matches 9 bases. There are 16 residues in the CDR3. Germline CDR1 SGHTA, CDR2 FQGNSA. The ends lost 1 base at V and 2 bases at J; junction bases unmatched: 4. Based on the CDR3 plus reference TRBV7-2 and TRBJ2-3, the full variable domain is GAGVSQSPSNKVTEKGKDVELRCDPISGHTALYWYRQSLGQGLEFLIYFQGNSAPDKSGLPSDRFSAERTGGSVSTLTIQRTQQEDSAVYLCASSLVGTGNTDTQYFGPGTRLTVL.

In its sample, this clone was seen once. This chain connects TRBV25-1 to TRBJ2-1, with D tentatively TRBD2 (6 bases). CDR1 and CDR2 (germline): MGHDK, SYGVNS. Trimming shortened V by 5 bases and J by 4 bases, and 12 bases separated the two germline ends. There are 14 residues in the CDR3. CDR3 sequence: CASSTGGTYNEQFF. In nucleotides, the CDR3 is TGTGCCAGCAGTACCGGGGGTACGTACAATGAGCAGTTCTTC. The full variable domain, rest sourced from reference TRBV25-1 and TRBJ2-1, is EADIYQTPRYLVIGTGKKITLECSQTMGHDKMYWYQQDPGMELHLIHYSYGVNSTEKGDLSSESTVSRIRTEHFPLTLESARPSHTSQYLCASSTGGTYNEQFFGPGTRLTVL.

CDR3 DNA: TGTGCCAGCAGTTACTCGGTGATCGGGGGCTCCTACGAGCAGTACTTC. This encodes CASSYSVIGGSYEQYF. J is TRBJ2-7 and V is TRBV6-5; TRBD2 might be the D (6 bases). The length of the CDR3 is 16 residues. Germline CDR1 is MNHEY and CDR2 is SVGAGI. V lost 0 bases and J 0 bases, leaving 12 bases between the germline ends.

The chain recombines TRBV5-6 with TRBJ1-2; perhaps TRBD1 as D (5 bases). Per the germline V gene, CDR1 is SGHDT and CDR2 is YYEEEE. V lost 0 bases to trimming and J lost 7 bases, with 10 bases between them. CDR3 length: 13 residues. CDR3 residues: CASSLVREGGYTF. DNA for the CDR3: TGTGCCAGCAGCTTGGTCAGGGAGGGTGGCTACACCTTC. The full variable domain, rest sourced from reference TRBV5-6 and TRBJ1-2, is DAGVTQSPTHLIKTRGQQVTLRCSPKSGHDTVSWYQQALGQGPQFIFQYYEEEERQRGNFPDRFSGHQFPNYSSELNVNALLLGDSALYLCASSLVREGGYTFGSGTRLTVV.